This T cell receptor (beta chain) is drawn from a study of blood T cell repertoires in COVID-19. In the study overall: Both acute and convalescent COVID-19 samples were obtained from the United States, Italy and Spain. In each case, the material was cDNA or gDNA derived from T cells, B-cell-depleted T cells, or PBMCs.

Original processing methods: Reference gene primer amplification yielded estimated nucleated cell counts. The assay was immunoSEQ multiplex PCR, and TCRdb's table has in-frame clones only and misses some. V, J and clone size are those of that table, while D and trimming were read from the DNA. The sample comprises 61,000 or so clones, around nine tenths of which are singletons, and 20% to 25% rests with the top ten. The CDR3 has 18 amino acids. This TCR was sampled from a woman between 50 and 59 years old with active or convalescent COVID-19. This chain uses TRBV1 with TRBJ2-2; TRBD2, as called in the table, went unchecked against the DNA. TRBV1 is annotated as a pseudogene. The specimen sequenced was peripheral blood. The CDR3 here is CTSSQFSGAGEGAGELFF. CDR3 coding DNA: TGCACCAGCAGCCAATTTTCTGGAGCGGGAGAGGGAGCCGGGGAGCTGTTTTTT.